One and the same sample provided the 15 T cell receptor beta chains below, sequenced in a study of identical twins. TCRdb reprocessed the 5' RACE reads with MiXCR, giving one entry per CDR3 protein. The repertoire holds roughly 720,000 distinct CDR3 sequences, with roughly 18% as singletons. The data were also submitted as part of a second study, on T cells expressing NK-cell markers.

The specimen sequenced was PBMCs. These receptors all stem from a woman aged 18 to 35 in good health.

This clonotype has more than one count but fewer than ten. Here the CDR3 reads CASSLLQGNTIYF. In nucleotides, the CDR3 is TGTGCCAGCAGTTTACTTCAGGGAAACACCATATATTTT. The V and J genes are TRBV12-3 or TRBV12-4 and TRBJ1-3; D call uncertain. With 2 bases removed from V and 4 bases from J, the gap between germline ends came to 6 bases. This CDR3 is built from 13 residues.

The rearrangement links TRBV5-1 to TRBJ2-1; D is unclear. Trimming removed 2 bases at V and 6 bases at J, with 15 bases between. CDR3 length: 15 amino acids. The V gene's germline CDR1 is SGHRS and CDR2 YFSETQ. This chain's CDR3 is CASSFQMAWSNEQFF. CDR3 nucleotide sequence: TGCGCCAGCAGCTTCCAAATGGCGTGGAGCAATGAGCAGTTCTTC.

This chain uses TRBV24-1 with TRBJ2-3; 7 bases are a match to TRBD2. V trimming: 3 bases; J trimming: 2 bases; junction bases outside the gene matches: 4. There are 15 residues in the CDR3. Germline loops: CDR1 KGHDR, CDR2 SFDVKD. DNA of the CDR3: TGTGCCACCAGTGATGGGGACTATTACACAGATACGCAGTATTTT. Its translation is CATSDGDYYTDTQYF.

The chain uses TRBV6-1 and TRBJ2-3; TRBD2 matches at 13 bases. After removal of 6 bases from V and 9 bases from J, the junction contained 9 bases not matched to a gene. The CDR3 loop spans 15 amino acids. In germline, CDR1 is MNHNS, CDR2 SASEGT. The CDR3 loop reads CASSSGTSGVGTQYF. CDR3 sequence (DNA): TGTGCCAGCAGCTCCGGGACTAGCGGGGTTGGCACGCAGTATTTT.

The sample holds a few counts of this clonotype. The chain has TRBV5-1 and TRBJ2-2; 8 bases map to TRBD1. This CDR3 comprises 16 residues. Trimming took 4 bases from V and 6 from J; bases not matched to a gene: 11. The V gene's germline CDR1 is SGHRS and CDR2 YFSETQ. DNA for the CDR3: TGCGCCAGCAGCCCAGACAGGGGTGGTAAATCCGGGGAGCTGTTTTTT. Protein sequence: CASSPDRGGKSGELFF.

This chain uses TRBV12-5 with TRBJ2-1, with TRBD2 identical over 8 bases. Germline values: CDR1 LGHNT, CDR2 FRNRAP. Germline trimming cut 1 base from V and 4 bases from J; bases unmatched to any gene: 6. The CDR3 is 16 amino acids. The CDR3 sequence is CASGLGAGGPYNEQFF. CDR3 bases: TGTGCTAGTGGTTTGGGGGCGGGAGGCCCTTACAATGAGCAGTTCTTC.

The J gene is TRBJ2-1, the V gene TRBV6-7; D unresolved. TRBV6-7 is sorted into the ORF group, with uncertain function. The CDR3 loop spans 14 amino acids. Trimming cost V 6 bases and J 1 base, with 10 bases left between them. The CDR3 nucleotides are TGTGCCAGCAGCTGGAGACTGTCCTACAATGAGCAGTTCTTC. Translated, it gives CASSWRLSYNEQFF.

This clonotype was counted between two and nine times. The chain is built from TRBV5-1 and TRBJ2-3; 9 bases map to TRBD1. Germline V lookup: CDR1 SGHRS, CDR2 YFSETQ. The ends lost 0 bases at V and 1 base at J; junction bases unmatched: 3. The CDR3 sequence is 16 residues long. The CDR3 spells CASSLGWTGGTDTQYF. Written as DNA, the CDR3 is TGCGCCAGCAGCTTGGGGTGGACAGGGGGCACAGATACGCAGTATTTT.

In its sample, this clonotype was seen a few times. V gene TRBV10-3 combines with J gene TRBJ2-7; D could derive from TRBD1 or TRBD2 (5 bases each). The length of the CDR3 is 11 residues. Germline V gene lookup returns CDR1 ENHRY and CDR2 SYGVKD. Trimming stripped 4 bases from V and 7 bases from J, with 8 bases between. The CDR3 sequence is CAISGDVEQYF. The CDR3 DNA is TGTGCCATCAGTGGGGACGTTGAGCAGTACTTC.

This clonotype was detected a few times. The gene calls are TRBV12-5 and TRBJ2-7, with 10 bases that match TRBD2. CDR3 length: 16 residues. V lost 6 bases to trimming and J lost 1 base; unmatched junction nucleotides: 9. Germline V gene data show CDR1 as LGHNT and CDR2 as FRNRAP. CDR3 protein: CASGPTRTSGSYEQYF. The CDR3 DNA is TGTGCTAGTGGCCCTACCCGGACTAGCGGTTCCTACGAGCAGTACTTC.

The chain links TRBV7-9 to TRBJ2-7; 8 positions match TRBD2. V was clipped by 4 bases and J by 3 bases; unmatched bases: 8. The CDR3 contains 15 residues. Germline CDR1 reads SEHNR; CDR2 reads FQNEAQ (reference sequence). The CDR3 DNA follows: TGTGCCAGCAGCTCCTTGACTAGCGAGAGCTACGAGCAGTACTTC. Residues: CASSSLTSESYEQYF.

This clonotype was found a few times. The chain recombines TRBV5-6 with TRBJ2-2, with D hard to call. Per germline, CDR1 SGHDT and CDR2 YYEEEE. The CDR3 spans 15 residues. Between the trimmed V and J ends, which lost 0 bases and 2 bases, there was a span of 8 bases. CDR3 sequence (DNA): TGTGCCAGCAGCTTGGAAAGCCAAAACACCGGGGAGCTGTTTTTT. As protein: CASSLESQNTGELFF.

The CDR3 protein is CSARDSNEKLFF. The CDR3 coding sequence is TGCAGTGCTAGGGACTCAAATGAAAAACTGTTTTTT. This chain uses TRBV20-1 with TRBJ1-4; D is undetermined. CDR1 DFQATT and CDR2 SNEGSKA come from the germline V gene (reference sequence). CDR3 length: 12 residues. Between the trimmed V and J ends, which lost 3 bases and 5 bases, there was a span of 7 bases.

A few counts support this clonotype. The rearrangement uses TRBV20-1 and TRBJ2-3; 10 nucleotides align to TRBD2. CDR3 size: 14 residues. The ends lost 2 bases at V and 5 bases at J; junction bases unmatched: 4. Looked up from germline, CDR1 is DFQATT and CDR2 is SNEGSKA (reference sequence). Written as DNA, the CDR3 is TGCAGTGCTAGAAGCGGGGGGGCGAGAGATACGCAGTATTTT. Amino acid sequence: CSARSGGARDTQYF.

This chain joins TRBV12-3 or TRBV12-4 and TRBJ1-2; D is possibly TRBD1 (5 bases). Deletions cut 8 bases from V and 4 bases from J, with 14 bases between. The CDR3 is 13 amino acids. The CDR3 loop is CASGPGIRYGYTF. In DNA form, the CDR3 reads TGTGCCAGCGGACCAGGGATCCGCTATGGCTACACCTTC.